The 21 T cell receptor beta chains below all came from one sample that was sequenced in a study of regulatory T cells in long-lasting Graves disease. Arm-PCR of CDR3 regions and iRepertoire HTBI primers were the basis on which TCR beta libraries were built. TCRdb re-analysed the multiplex PCR reads in MiXCR, keeping a single row per CDR3 protein. The sample lists about 530,000 distinct CDR3 sequences, about 16% occurring once. Documented time point: newly diagnosed GD, antithyroid drugs for less than 3 months. Making the TCR library involved RNA that had been extracted from PBMCs. These same records also appear under a second study, on T cells in Graves' hyperthyroidism and ophthalmopathy.

The material was peripheral blood mononuclear cells (PBMCs), obtained at new diagnosis, from a patient treated with antithyroid drugs. These receptor sequences come from a woman between 40 and 65 years old with Graves disease.

The chain has TRBV24-1 and TRBJ1-2; D gene uncertain. Trimming shortened V by 2 bases and J by 4 bases, and 7 bases separated the two germline ends. CDR3 length: 13 residues. The V gene's germline CDR1 is KGHDR and CDR2 SFDVKD. As DNA, the CDR3 is TGTGCCACCAGTGATTCTGGGAGCTATGGCTACACCTTC. The encoded protein is CATSDSGSYGYTF.

This clonotype was detected ten times or more. The chain couples TRBV7-3 to TRBJ2-1; 7 bases are a match to TRBD2. Germline-derived CDR1 and CDR2 are SGHTA and FQGTGA. The CDR3 extends over 14 amino acids. V lost 0 bases to trimming and J lost 4 bases; unmatched junction nucleotides: 0. CDR3 DNA sequence: TGTGCCAGCAGCTTAACAGCGGGGTACAATGAGCAGTTCTTC. Its protein is CASSLTAGYNEQFF.

This clonotype was seen many times. The chain is built from TRBV5-1 and TRBJ2-7; 8 bases align to TRBD1. Germline V gene lookup returns CDR1 SGHRS and CDR2 YFSETQ. J was trimmed by 1 base and V by 5 bases; bases with no gene match: 11. The CDR3 runs to 16 residues. CDR3 protein: CASSSRGTGLSYEQYF. The CDR3 DNA follows: TGCGCCAGCAGTTCCCGTGGGACAGGATTATCCTACGAGCAGTACTTC. The complete variable domain, with remaining parts taken from reference TRBV5-1 and TRBJ2-7, reads KAGVTQTPRYLIKTRGQQVTLSCSPISGHRSVSWYQQTPGQGLQFLFEYFSETQRNKGNFPGRFSGRQFSNSRSEMNVSTLELGDSALYLCASSSRGTGLSYEQYFGPGTRLTVT.

This clonotype was recorded at least ten times. V is TRBV28 and J is TRBJ1-1; no definite D call. This CDR3 has 11 amino acids. V was clipped by 2 bases and J by 11 bases, with 9 bases between them. The germline V gene encodes CDR1 MDHEN and CDR2 SYDVKM. The DNA for the CDR3 is TGTGCCAGCAGTTTACGACTGTGGGCTTTCTTT. Encoded protein: CASSLRLWAFF.

This rearrangement joins TRBV19 to TRBJ2-1, with TRBD1 matching over 9 bases. V lost 5 bases and J lost 7; bases outside the gene matches: 6. The CDR3 loop spans 14 amino acids. CDR1 LNHDA and CDR2 SQIVND come from the germline V gene (reference sequence). The DNA for the CDR3 is TGTGCCAGTAGTCCTCGGACAGGGGAAAATGAGCAGTTCTTC. Translation: CASSPRTGENEQFF.

This clonotype was detected a few times. The chain uses TRBV20-1 and TRBJ2-3; possibly TRBD1 for D (5 bases). The V gene lost 6 bases and the J gene lost 0 bases, with 16 bases spanning the gap. Germline CDR1 and CDR2: DFQATT and SNEGSKA (reference sequence). The CDR3 totals 15 residues. Here the CDR3 DNA reads TGCAGTGCGGCGCCGACAGAGCCGAGCACAGATACGCAGTATTTT. Protein: CSAAPTEPSTDTQYF.

This clonotype was seen more than once but under ten times. CDR3 loop: CASSLQAGNGYTF. Written as DNA, the CDR3 is TGTGCCAGCAGCTTACAGGCAGGGAATGGCTACACCTTC. The chain combines TRBV7-3 with TRBJ1-2; TRBD1 is a possible D gene (5 bases). Germline V gives CDR1 SGHTA, CDR2 FQGTGA. Between the trimmed V and J ends, which lost 2 bases and 6 bases, there was a span of 10 bases. The CDR3 has 13 residues.

Note on this clonotype: A much larger clone differs from this one at a single base, so this may be a read error. This sequence joins TRBV7-9 and TRBJ1-4; maybe TRBD1 (6 bases). The V end lost 5 bases, the J end lost 2 bases, and 12 bases lay between the germline ends. Germline CDR1 and CDR2: SEHNR and FQNEAQ (reference sequence). This CDR3 contains 15 residues. CDR3 loop: CASSPRGDTNEKLFF. Here the CDR3 DNA reads TGTGCCAGCAGCCCGAGGGGGGACACTAATGAAAAACTGTTTTTT.

This clonotype was found a few times. The chain has TRBV6-5 and TRBJ2-7; no clear D. In germline, CDR1 is MNHEY, CDR2 SVGAGI. The CDR3 runs to 14 residues. V dropped 0 bases and J dropped 1 base, with 7 bases sitting between them. The CDR3 spells CASSYSKESYEQYF. The CDR3 DNA reads TGTGCCAGCAGTTACTCGAAAGAGTCCTACGAGCAGTACTTC.

This clonotype was picked up many times. This chain links TRBV11-2 with TRBJ1-6, with D hard to call. Germline V gene sequence: CDR1 SGHAT, CDR2 FQNNGV. The CDR3 runs to 17 residues. V was cut by 5 bases and J by 7 bases, with 21 bases left in between. The CDR3 region has the DNA TGTGCCAGCAGCCAAAGCAGGCTGGGTTTGGGAAATTCACCCCTCCACTTT. As protein: CASSQSRLGLGNSPLHF.

This clonotype was recorded at least ten times. This chain joins TRBV2 and TRBJ2-2; D remains unclear. This CDR3 comprises 11 residues. Germline CDR1 reads SNHLY; CDR2 reads FYNNEI. V shed 4 bases and J shed 10 bases, with 7 bases lying between them. The CDR3 loop reads CASSVSVELFF. The CDR3 DNA sequence: TGTGCCAGCAGTGTATCGGTGGAGCTGTTTTTT.

J is TRBJ1-2 and V is TRBV5-1; D ambiguous. Germline V gene data show CDR1 as SGHRS and CDR2 as YFSETQ. The CDR3 is 14 residues long. Trimming cost V 3 bases and J 8 bases, with 17 bases left between them. CDR3 nucleotide sequence: TGCGCCAGCAGCTCCCTACGAACCGACGGGGGCTACACCTTC. As protein: CASSSLRTDGGYTF.

In this sample, this clonotype turned up many times. This chain links TRBV6-1 with TRBJ2-3; 12 nucleotides line up with TRBD2. This CDR3 is built from 15 residues. Germline V CDR1 and CDR2: MNHNS, SASEGT. The V gene end was trimmed by 8 bases and the J gene end by 2 bases; junction bases not matched to a gene: 5. This CDR3 reads CASATSGGLTDTQYF. The CDR3 nucleotides are TGTGCCAGCGCGACTAGCGGGGGTCTCACAGATACGCAGTATTTT.

In this sample, this clonotype turned up a few times. This chain uses TRBV24-1 with TRBJ2-3; D might be TRBD1 (6 bases). Germline CDR1 KGHDR, CDR2 SFDVKD. V shed 6 bases and J shed 9 bases, with 18 bases lying between them. The CDR3 is 14 residues long. The CDR3, as DNA: TGTGCCACCAGTACCAGACAGGCCCCCCGGACGCAGTATTTT. It encodes CATSTRQAPRTQYF.

This clonotype showed up just a few times. V and J are TRBV6-1 and TRBJ1-1, with D perhaps matching TRBD1 (5 bases). This CDR3 contains 14 residues. The V gene's germline CDR1 is MNHNS and CDR2 SASEGT. The V and J ends lost 7 bases and 4 bases respectively, with 16 bases between them. CDR3 nucleotide sequence: TGTGCCAGCACCTTAACAGGCGAAGCCACTGAAGCTTTCTTT. Its translation is CASTLTGEATEAFF.

With respect to this clonotype: A read error may account for a junction end that differs from germline. This rearrangement joins TRBV7-7 to TRBJ2-1; 9 bases line up with TRBD2. Germline V CDR1 and CDR2: SSHAT, FNYEAQ (reference sequence). This CDR3 spans 15 amino acids. The CDR3 sequence is CASSRGTSGYNEQFF. CDR3 in DNA: TGTGCTAGCAGCCGAGGCACTAGCGGGTACAATGAGCAGTTCTTC.

This clonotype occurred many times. V and J are TRBV27 and TRBJ2-3; D is unresolved. The CDR3 sequence is 14 residues long. With 6 bases removed from V and 0 bases from J, the gap between germline ends came to 10 bases. Germline CDR1 reads MNHEY; CDR2 reads SMNVEV (reference sequence). In nucleotides, the CDR3 is TGTGCCAGCAGCTTAACACTGAGCACAGATACGCAGTATTTT. Translation: CASSLTLSTDTQYF.

This clonotype was seen a handful of times. V gene TRBV24-1 combines with J gene TRBJ2-2; D is perhaps TRBD1 (6 bases). CDR1 KGHDR and CDR2 SFDVKD come from the germline V gene. The length of the CDR3 is 15 residues. V was cut by 9 bases and J by 7 bases, with 20 bases left in between. The CDR3 DNA reads TGTGCCACCGGGGTCGGGACACCTCTAGGCGGGGAGCTGTTTTTT. Its translation is CATGVGTPLGGELFF.

The rearrangement links TRBV2 to TRBJ2-3; no firm D call. V lost 6 bases and J lost 4, with 14 bases in between. There are 14 residues in the CDR3. Germline V gene lookup returns CDR1 SNHLY and CDR2 FYNNEI. The CDR3 region has the DNA TGTGCCAGCAGCTCCCCGCGAAGTCCAGATACGCAGTATTTT. Translated: CASSSPRSPDTQYF.

The rearrangement links TRBV19 to TRBJ2-3, with D perhaps matching TRBD2 (7 bases). Germline CDR1 is LNHDA and CDR2 is SQIVND (reference sequence). V was shortened by 10 bases and J by 5 bases, with 25 bases between the two germline ends. This CDR3 has 16 residues. The CDR3 bases are TGTGCCACCCGCCCCCTTGGGGGGGGGCCGGGAGATACGCAGTATTTT. As protein: CATRPLGGGPGDTQYF.

The table lists this clonotype with a few counts. This chain joins TRBV20-1 and TRBJ2-5, with TRBD2 as a possible D gene (5 bases). The CDR3 sequence is 13 residues long. Trimming left V 4 bases short and J 1 base short, with 10 bases between. The germline CDR1 and CDR2 sequences are DFQATT and SNEGSKA (reference sequence). In DNA, the CDR3 is TGCAGTGCTAATGGACTGACCCAAGAGACCCAGTACTTC. Translation gives CSANGLTQETQYF.